This passage covers 10 T cell receptor beta chains from one sample sequenced in a study of identical twins. TCRdb called the 5' RACE reads again in MiXCR, with one record for every CDR3 protein. The sample comprises about 260,000 distinct CDR3 sequences, roughly 7% of which are singletons, and roughly 3.7% rests with the top ten. The same data also went into a second study, on yellow fever vaccine responses in identical twins.

Sequencing input: memory (CD45RO+) T cells sorted from blood. The receptor source for this set is a woman under 30 in good health.

This clonotype was seen just once. This rearrangement joins TRBV15 to TRBJ1-1; D unresolved. The CDR3 spans 13 residues. Germline values: CDR1 LNHNV, CDR2 YYDKDF (reference sequence). The germline V and J ends were trimmed by 4 bases and 5 bases, with 11 bases remaining between them. The CDR3 spells CATSMRERTEAFF. In DNA form, the CDR3 reads TGTGCCACCAGCATGAGGGAGCGGACTGAAGCTTTCTTT.

The chain combines TRBV20-1 with TRBJ2-7, with 8 nucleotides matching TRBD2. Losses at the gene ends were 6 bases for V and 4 bases for J; bases not matched to a gene: 8. The germline gives CDR1 DFQATT, CDR2 SNEGSKA (reference sequence). The CDR3 is 13 amino acids. The CDR3 loop reads CSAATGGAYEQYF. The CDR3 nucleotides read TGCAGTGCCGCAACGGGAGGGGCGTACGAGCAGTACTTC.

In this sample, this clonotype turned up once. With a much larger clone just one base away, this may be a read error. This rearrangement joins TRBV29-1 to TRBJ2-3; the D call may be TRBD1 or TRBD2 (5 bases each). From germline, CDR1 is SQVTM and CDR2 ANQGSEA. This CDR3 contains 15 residues. The CDR3 region has the DNA TGCAGCGTTGAAGATGGGGGATTTTACACAGTTACGCAGTATTTT. Its protein product is CSVEDGGFYTVTQYF.

The rearrangement joins TRBV6-1 to TRBJ2-5; possible D gene TRBD2, 5 bases. Germline CDR1 MNHNS, CDR2 SASEGT. Trimming shortened V by 3 bases and J by 1 base, and 12 bases separated the two germline ends. This CDR3 has 15 residues. The CDR3 DNA is TGTGCCAGCAGTGAGGCTTCGGGGTCCCAAGAGACCCAGTACTTC. It specifies CASSEASGSQETQYF.

The chain uses TRBV20-1 and TRBJ2-3; no reliable D call. The CDR3 sequence is 13 residues long. Germline V gives CDR1 DFQATT, CDR2 SNEGSKA (reference sequence). Trimming removed 4 bases at V and 1 base at J, with 9 bases between. CDR3 coding DNA: TGCAGTGCTAATGTCCTGGGCACAGATACGCAGTATTTT. As protein: CSANVLGTDTQYF.

This chain uses TRBV5-1 with TRBJ2-3, with 11 bases fitting TRBD2. Trimming took 0 bases from V and 6 from J; bases not matched to a gene: 6. The CDR3 is 16 amino acids. Germline lookup yields CDR1 SGHRS and CDR2 YFSETQ. The CDR3 here is CASSLGTGTSGDTQYF. In DNA, the CDR3 is TGCGCCAGCAGCTTGGGAACCGGGACTAGCGGCGATACGCAGTATTTT.

In its sample, this clonotype was seen a few times. This chain links TRBV6-2 or TRBV6-3 with TRBJ1-1, with D possibly matching TRBD1 (6 bases). Germline lookup yields CDR1 MNHEY and CDR2 SVGEGT. Trimming took 7 bases from V and 8 from J, leaving 14 bases between them. This CDR3 has 12 amino acids. This chain's CDR3 is CASTLLTGEAFF. The CDR3 region has the DNA TGTGCCAGCACTCTCCTGACAGGAGAAGCTTTCTTT.

This clonotype occurred many times. The chain combines TRBV27 with TRBJ1-2; maybe TRBD1 (6 bases). In germline, CDR1 is MNHEY, CDR2 SMNVEV (reference sequence). Trimming stripped 4 bases from V and 3 bases from J, with 15 bases between. This CDR3 region has 15 residues. The CDR3 reads CASSSGGGLDYGYTF. CDR3 nucleotide sequence: TGTGCCAGCAGTTCTGGGGGGGGGCTGGACTATGGCTACACCTTC.

This clonotype was found a few times. V usage is TRBV12-3 or TRBV12-4 and J usage is TRBJ1-1; D is perhaps TRBD1 (5 bases). V lost 2 bases, J lost 5 bases, and 12 bases lay in between. CDR3 length: 14 residues. The CDR3 DNA sequence: TGTGCCAGCAGTTTAAAGGGGCAGGGAACTGAAGCTTTCTTT. This codes for CASSLKGQGTEAFF.

The table lists this clonotype with many counts. The rearrangement joins TRBV7-3 to TRBJ2-2; D is unclear. The CDR3 extends over 16 amino acids. CDR1 and CDR2 from the germline V gene are SGHTA and FQGTGA. Between the trimmed V and J ends, which lost 5 bases and 0 bases, there was a span of 13 bases. DNA of the CDR3: TGTGCCAGCAGCCCGTATCATGCCCCGAACACCGGGGAGCTGTTTTTT. Protein sequence: CASSPYHAPNTGELFF.